This TCR beta chain was retrieved from a study of blood T cells in healthy people across ages. The CDR3 extends over 14 amino acids. Per germline, CDR1 MNHNY and CDR2 SVGAGI (reference sequence). In regard to this clonotype: The antigen is undetermined. A much bigger clone sits one base away, suggesting this may be a read error.

Total RNA was extracted at no less than 6 micrograms per sample. It was with a sample-barcoded 5' primer and a J-beta primer mix that a second PCR of roughly 7 to 12 cycles was run. One entry per CDR3 protein, called by TCRdb with MiXCR from the 5' RACE reads. The table lists roughly 500,000 distinct CDR3 sequences, roughly 29% of them singletons. Study outcomes and limitations: Strong correlation was found linking TCR beta diversity to naive T cell percentage.

The sequenced sample was blood. The TCR originated in an older woman in good health. The genes are TRBV6-6 and TRBJ2-5, with TRBD1 matching 8 bases. The DNA of the CDR3 is TGTGCCAGCAGCACCGGGACAGGACAAGTGACCCAGTACTTC. Its protein product is CASSTGTGQVTQYF.